This record covers a single T cell receptor (beta chain). The sample contains more than one DNA sequence encoding this CDR3. CDR3 length: 18 residues. Per the germline V gene, CDR1 is SEHNR and CDR2 is FQNEAQ (reference sequence). V trimming: 1 base; J trimming: 2 bases; junction bases outside the gene matches: 11. The record originates from a study of blood T cell repertoires in COVID-19. Study as a whole: The samples span acute and convalescent COVID-19 from the United States, Italy and Spain. Sample material is recorded as cDNA or gDNA derived from T cells, B-cell-depleted T cells, or PBMCs.

Repertoires were generated with immunoSEQ multiplex PCR, while TCRdb's copy carries only in-frame clones and drops some. The table has about 270,000 clones, approximately 81% seen once. The source is a woman between 18 and 30 years old with acute or convalescent COVID-19. The sample taken for sequencing was peripheral blood. The chain links TRBV7-9 to TRBJ1-2; 9 nucleotides agree with TRBD1. The CDR3 is CASSLVTTGGSSNYGYTF. As DNA, the CDR3 is TGTGCCAGCAGCTTAGTAACGACAGGGGGTTCGTCCAACTATGGCTACACCTTC.